The 26 T cell receptor beta chains presented below share a single source sample, sequenced in a study of beta chain features in type 1 diabetes (dated by TCRdb to 2016 to 2018). Here is what the overall study found, with its caveats: A moderate but significant shortening of TCRB CDR3 length was observed in type 1 diabetes patients in all four CD4+ subsets.

The library was built by means of the immunoSEQ multiplex PCR assay. The entire amount of isolated RNA was reverse transcribed using the High Capacity cDNA Reverse Transcription Kit, so the sequenced TCRB transcripts were expressed ones. Drawn from immuneACCESS, this table holds only the in-frame rearrangements with V and J called that TCRdb kept. Clones are partly lost; checked studies trace under half to an unresolved V gene and leave the rest unexplained. The sample table records approximately 150,000 clones; 10% to 15% of these occur just once. The ten largest clones capture 1.3% of the sample. For these receptors, no antigen is known. Sample: central memory CD4+ T cells from blood. The receptor source for this set is a man aged 18 to 29 with type 1 diabetes.

About this clone: One end of the junction is discordant with germline, which a read error may explain. The DNA of the CDR3 is TGCAGTGCTTATTCAAACCGGACGATCTTC. Its translation is CSAYSNRTIF. V is TRBV20-1 and J is TRBJ2-7; D is ambiguous. Germline V lookup: CDR1 DFQATT, CDR2 SNEGSKA (reference sequence). The length of the CDR3 is 10 residues.

This sequence joins TRBV10-3 and TRBJ1-2, with 9 bases matching TRBD1. CDR1 is ENHRY, CDR2 SYGVKD, per germline. Germline trimming cut 6 bases from V and 5 bases from J; bases unmatched to any gene: 7. The CDR3 loop spans 14 amino acids. The CDR3 coding sequence is TGTGCCATCAGCGGAGGGACAGGGCGATATGGCTACACCTTC. Translating it yields CAISGGTGRYGYTF.

The rearrangement uses TRBV5-8 and TRBJ1-1, with 7 bases aligning to TRBD1. Germline values: CDR1 SGHTS, CDR2 YDEGEE. V shed 6 bases, J shed 2 bases, and the junction held 4 bases outside the gene matches. There are 13 residues in the CDR3. The CDR3 protein is CASNRQGNTEAFF. The CDR3 nucleotides are TGTGCCAGCAACCGACAGGGAAACACTGAAGCTTTCTTT.

The gene calls are TRBV7-2 and TRBJ2-4; TRBD1 matches 7 bases. V was clipped by 5 bases and J by 2 bases; unmatched bases: 3. The CDR3 is 14 amino acids. Germline lookup yields CDR1 SGHTA and CDR2 FQGNSA. As DNA, the CDR3 is TGTGCCAGCAGCCCGACAGGGTCCAAAAACATTCAGTACTTC. This translates into CASSPTGSKNIQYF.

The chain joins TRBV30 to TRBJ1-4, with 7 bases aligning to TRBD1. Germline V lookup: CDR1 GTSNPN, CDR2 SVGIG (reference sequence). V gave up 3 bases and J gave up 5 bases; unmatched junction bases: 3. There are 13 residues in the CDR3. CDR3 nucleotide sequence: TGTGCCTGGAGAGCACAGGGGAATGAAAAACTGTTTTTT. Translation gives CAWRAQGNEKLFF.

Ten or more counts support this clone. Within the sample, other DNA sequences also encode this same CDR3. This chain links TRBV7-2 with TRBJ1-1, with a possible D match to TRBD1 (5 bases). CDR3 length: 13 residues. CDR1 and CDR2 (germline): SGHTA, FQGNSA. Trimming removed 1 base from V and 5 bases from J, with 8 bases in between. The CDR3 coding sequence is TGTGCCAGCAGCTTAGAAGAGGGGACTGAAGCTTTCTTT. Translating it yields CASSLEEGTEAFF.

This rearrangement joins TRBV6-1 to TRBJ2-3; D is uncertain. CDR3 length: 16 amino acids. V was shortened by 2 bases and J by 2 bases, with 14 bases between the two germline ends. Germline V gene lookup returns CDR1 MNHNS and CDR2 SASEGT. CDR3 in DNA: TGTGCCAGCAGTGAATCTTTCGCGGCAGTCACAGATACGCAGTATTTT. Translation gives CASSESFAAVTDTQYF.

This clone has a handful of counts. This chain joins TRBV2 and TRBJ1-5; possible D gene TRBD1, 5 bases. This CDR3 spans 16 amino acids. Trimming shortened V by 3 bases and J by 1 base, and 13 bases separated the two germline ends. Looked up from germline, CDR1 is SNHLY and CDR2 is FYNNEI. DNA of the CDR3: TGTGCCAGCAGTGACAGGGTTAGCGTAAGCAATCAGCCCCAGCATTTT. It codes for CASSDRVSVSNQPQHF.

The chain carries TRBV4-1 and TRBJ1-2, with no clear D. Germline CDR1 reads MGHRA; CDR2 reads YSYEKL. The V end lost 4 bases, the J end lost 4 bases, and 13 bases lay between the germline ends. The CDR3 runs to 14 residues. CDR3 amino acids: CASSPQWGSYGYTF. CDR3 DNA: TGCGCCAGCAGCCCCCAGTGGGGTAGCTATGGCTACACCTTC.

This clone was found a few times. Additional DNA sequences in this sample encode the identical CDR3. CDR3 bases: TGTGCCAGCAGGACGGGAAAAGAGACCCAGTACTTC. Its translation is CASRTGKETQYF. The chain is built from TRBV28 and TRBJ2-5; perhaps TRBD2 as D (5 bases). The CDR3 has 12 residues. V dropped 6 bases and J dropped 3 bases, with 8 bases sitting between them. In germline, CDR1 is MDHEN, CDR2 SYDVKM. The variable domain in full, completed from reference TRBV28 and TRBJ2-5, reads DVKVTQSSRYLVKRTGEKVFLECVQDMDHENMFWYRQDPGLGLRLIYFSYDVKMKEKGDIPEGYSVSREKKERFSLILESASTNQTSMYLCASRTGKETQYFGPGTRLLVL.

This chain connects TRBV29-1 to TRBJ1-3; unclear D gene. V was trimmed by 4 bases and J by 8 bases, leaving 15 bases between them. Per the germline V gene, CDR1 is SQVTM and CDR2 is ANQGSEA. The CDR3 extends over 13 amino acids. In nucleotides, the CDR3 is TGCAGCGTTGCAGTGGGATTTCGAGACACCATATATTTT. It encodes CSVAVGFRDTIYF.

V is TRBV7-2 and J is TRBJ1-1; D is uncertain. With 5 bases removed from V and 0 bases from J, the gap between germline ends came to 7 bases. The CDR3 contains 13 residues. CDR1 SGHTA and CDR2 FQGNSA come from the germline V gene. The CDR3 DNA reads as TGTGCCAGCAGCCTTCACTTGAACACTGAAGCTTTCTTT. This gives the protein CASSLHLNTEAFF. Using reference TRBV7-2 and TRBJ1-1 for the parts outside the CDR3, the full variable domain is GAGVSQSPSNKVTEKGKDVELRCDPISGHTALYWYRQSLGQGLEFLIYFQGNSAPDKSGLPSDRFSAERTGGSVSTLTIQRTQQEDSAVYLCASSLHLNTEAFFGQGTRLTVV.

The chain carries TRBV5-1 and TRBJ1-1; D gene ambiguous. CDR1 and CDR2 (germline): SGHRS, YFSETQ. This CDR3 comprises 12 residues. Trimming left V 4 bases short and J 7 bases short, with 11 bases between. The CDR3 reads CASSLGQREAFF. In DNA, the CDR3 is TGCGCCAGCAGCCTCGGGCAGCGTGAAGCTTTCTTT.

The CDR3 protein is CASSSGVAKNIQYF. CDR3 sequence (DNA): TGTGCCAGTAGTTCGGGGGTAGCCAAAAACATTCAGTACTTC. This chain connects TRBV19 to TRBJ2-4; possible D gene TRBD2, 6 bases. This CDR3 spans 14 amino acids. CDR1 is LNHDA, CDR2 SQIVND, per germline (reference sequence). Trimming removed 5 bases from V and 0 bases from J, with 8 bases in between.

V is TRBV5-4 and J is TRBJ1-5; 9 positions agree with TRBD1. Germline trimming cut 4 bases from V and 7 bases from J; bases unmatched to any gene: 9. CDR1 and CDR2 (germline): SGHNT, YYREEE (reference sequence). This CDR3 spans 15 amino acids. The DNA for the CDR3 is TGTGCCAGCAGCCTACAGGGGGCGGAGGGCCAGCCCCAGCATTTT. Amino acid sequence: CASSLQGAEGQPQHF. The variable domain in full, completed from reference TRBV5-4 and TRBJ1-5, reads ETGVTQSPTHLIKTRGQQVTLRCSSQSGHNTVSWYQQALGQGPQFIFQYYREEENGRGNFPPRFSGLQFPNYSSELNVNALELDDSALYLCASSLQGAEGQPQHFGDGTRLSIL.

The gene calls are TRBV9 and TRBJ2-2; 13 nucleotides align to TRBD2. CDR1 is SGDLS and CDR2 is YYNGEE in the germline V gene. The CDR3 extends over 17 amino acids. Losses at the gene ends were 4 bases for V and 5 bases for J; bases not matched to a gene: 8. The CDR3 DNA follows: TGTGCCAGCAGCATGACTAGCGGGGGGCCGCGGACCGGGGAGCTGTTTTTT. This codes for CASSMTSGGPRTGELFF.

The rearrangement joins TRBV30 to TRBJ2-7; D is possibly TRBD2 (6 bases). Germline V gene sequence: CDR1 GTSNPN, CDR2 SVGIG (reference sequence). V shed 5 bases and J shed 3 bases, with 8 bases lying between them. This CDR3 spans 11 amino acids. The CDR3 spells CAWGGGYEQYF. CDR3 nucleotides: TGTGCCTGGGGGGGAGGCTACGAGCAGTACTTC. Full variable domain (missing parts from reference TRBV30 and TRBJ2-7): SQTIHQWPATLVQPVGSPLSLECTVEGTSNPNLYWYRQAAGRGLQLLFYSVGIGQISSEVPQNLSASRPQDRQFILSSKKLLLSDSGFYLCAWGGGYEQYFGPGTRLTVT.

In its sample, this clone was seen many times. The V gene is TRBV9, the J gene TRBJ1-1; TRBD1 matches 9 bases. The CDR3 is made up of 14 amino acids. The V and J ends lost 4 bases and 10 bases, in that order; junction bases with no gene match: 11. Germline assignment: CDR1 SGDLS and CDR2 YYNGEE. The CDR3 region has the DNA TGTGCCAGCAGCTTGCGGGACAGGGAAGGAAGAGCTTTCTTT. This sequence encodes CASSLRDREGRAFF.

This chain links TRBV19 with TRBJ1-5; 7 nucleotides agree with TRBD1. In germline, CDR1 is LNHDA, CDR2 SQIVND (reference sequence). The CDR3 consists of 15 residues. V lost 4 bases, J lost 7 bases, and 10 bases stayed unmatched. This CDR3 is CASSTQGQDWQPQHF. The CDR3 DNA reads as TGTGCCAGTAGTACTCAAGGACAGGATTGGCAGCCCCAGCATTTT. Full variable domain (missing parts from reference TRBV19 and TRBJ1-5): DGGITQSPKYLFRKEGQNVTLSCEQNLNHDAMYWYRQDPGQGLRLIYYSQIVNDFQKGDIAEGYSVSREKKESFPLTVTSAQKNPTAFYLCASSTQGQDWQPQHFGDGTRLSIL.

Within the sample, this clone is medium-sized (0.01 to 0.1%). The chain carries TRBV19 and TRBJ2-5; 12 bases match TRBD2. The CDR3 runs to 16 residues. J gave up 1 base and V 8 bases, and 8 bases lay outside the gene matches. CDR1 is LNHDA and CDR2 is SQIVND in the germline V gene (reference sequence). CDR3 nucleotides: TGTGCCAGTTCACCTGGACTAGCGGGGTCCCAAGAGACCCAGTACTTC. This codes for CASSPGLAGSQETQYF. Full variable domain (remainder filled in from reference TRBV19 and TRBJ2-5): DGGITQSPKYLFRKEGQNVTLSCEQNLNHDAMYWYRQDPGQGLRLIYYSQIVNDFQKGDIAEGYSVSREKKESFPLTVTSAQKNPTAFYLCASSPGLAGSQETQYFGPGTRLLVL.

This clone was counted only a few times. This chain uses TRBV6-5 with TRBJ1-2; 10 bases match TRBD1. Germline-derived CDR1 and CDR2 are MNHEY and SVGAGI. The junction had 3 bases not matched to a gene; V was cut back by 7 bases and J by 4 bases. The CDR3 has 13 residues. CDR3 amino acids: CASTRTGGYGYTF. CDR3 nucleotides: TGTGCCAGCACCAGGACAGGGGGCTATGGCTACACCTTC.

This clone was recorded at least ten times. The gene calls are TRBV28 and TRBJ1-1; weak D call: TRBD1 (5 bases). V dropped 7 bases and J dropped 4 bases, with 13 bases sitting between them. The CDR3 consists of 13 residues. CDR1 and CDR2 (germline): MDHEN, SYDVKM. CDR3 DNA: TGTGCCAGCACTCCGCATGGGGGCACTGAAGCTTTCTTT. It yields the protein CASTPHGGTEAFF.

This chain uses TRBV29-1 with TRBJ1-2; 7 bases match TRBD1. The CDR3 is made up of 15 amino acids. V shed 1 base, J shed 10 bases, and the junction held 15 bases outside the gene matches. Germline-derived CDR1 and CDR2 are SQVTM and ANQGSEA. The DNA of the CDR3 is TGCAGCGTTGAAGTTCCGGGTGGTAGGGGGCGCGACTACACCTTC. Residues: CSVEVPGGRGRDYTF.

The chain recombines TRBV5-1 with TRBJ2-7, with 8 nucleotides matching TRBD1. Per the germline V gene, CDR1 is SGHRS and CDR2 is YFSETQ. V lost 3 bases, J lost 2 bases, and 4 bases stayed unmatched. The CDR3 is 14 amino acids. The chain's CDR3 is CASSSRTGTYEQYF. DNA for the CDR3: TGCGCCAGCAGCTCCCGGACAGGGACCTACGAGCAGTACTTC.

This clone was counted between two and nine times. CDR3 nucleotides: TGTGCCAGCAGTCCTATAGGGACAGTTAATTATGGCTACACCTTC. This sequence encodes CASSPIGTVNYGYTF. The rearrangement uses TRBV6-6 and TRBJ1-2; 7 nucleotides agree with TRBD1. The V gene's germline CDR1 is MNHNY and CDR2 SVGAGI (reference sequence). This CDR3 comprises 15 residues. V was pared by 5 bases and J by 5 bases, with 11 bases of the junction left unmatched.

CDR3 in DNA: TGTGCCAGCAGCCCCGAGCGGGGGCGATCCTACGAGCAGTACTTC. Encoded protein: CASSPERGRSYEQYF. This sequence joins TRBV7-9 and TRBJ2-7; 8 nucleotides agree with TRBD2. This CDR3 has 15 residues. Germline lookup yields CDR1 SEHNR and CDR2 FQNEAQ (reference sequence). The trim removed 5 bases at V and 1 base at J, leaving 7 bases unmatched.